This TCR beta chain was identified during a study of T cells after yellow fever vaccination. In this sample, this clonotype turned up a few times. Germline values: CDR1 GTSNPN, CDR2 SVGIG (reference sequence). With 4 bases removed from V and 1 base from J, the gap between germline ends came to 8 bases. The CDR3 covers 12 residues. TCRdb reprocessed the 5' RACE reads via MiXCR and lists one record per CDR3 protein. The sample carries nearly 550,000 distinct CDR3 sequences, around 21% recorded once. Sequenced material: PBMCs, taken 15 days after the yellow fever booster vaccination. The source is a young man who received the YFV17D yellow fever vaccine. The chain recombines TRBV30 with TRBJ2-7; perhaps TRBD2 as D (5 bases). The CDR3 loop reads CAWTGLSYEQYF. The DNA of the CDR3 is TGTGCCTGGACGGGGTTATCCTACGAGCAGTACTTC. The full variable domain, with the rest looked up from reference TRBV30 and TRBJ2-7, is SQTIHQWPATLVQPVGSPLSLECTVEGTSNPNLYWYRQAAGRGLQLLFYSVGIGQISSEVPQNLSASRPQDRQFILSSKKLLLSDSGFYLCAWTGLSYEQYFGPGTRLTVT.